This TCR beta chain is from a study of blood T cell repertoires in COVID-19. Study in general: Researchers got acute and convalescent COVID-19 samples from the United States, Italy and Spain.

Original analysis: Amplification with reference gene primers provided the estimates of nucleated cell counts. Some clones are missing from TCRdb's copy, which holds only in-frame ones; the method was immunoSEQ multiplex PCR. That table supplies the V and J calls and clone size; D and trimming were determined from the DNA. The data contain around 50,000 clones, roughly 87% of them seen just once; the ten biggest clones take up about 2.9%. The CDR3 extends over 16 amino acids. Germline V gene data show CDR1 as SNHLY and CDR2 as FYNNEI. Trimming at V came to 3 bases and at J to 10 bases, leaving 12 bases not matched to a gene.

The chain couples TRBV2 to TRBJ2-1, with 10 bases aligning to TRBD2. The specimen was peripheral blood. The clonotype comes from a human donor in a cohort sampled during active COVID-19. The CDR3 DNA is TGTGCCAGCAGTGATAAGCGGGAGGGCGGAATGGGGGAGCAGTTCTTC. Protein sequence: CASSDKREGGMGEQFF.